The 25 T cell receptor beta chains given below trace back to one sample, sequenced in a study of response to subunit inactivated influenza vaccine. MiXCR, applied by TCRdb to the RT-PCR reads, yields one record per CDR3 protein. Of about 480,000 distinct CDR3 sequences listed, about 25% were seen once; the top ten hold about 1.9%. The starting material was CD4+ T cells sorted from PBMCs, obtained more than 4 days after vaccination. The source of these receptors is a man aged 50 or older who received an inactivated influenza vaccine.

The rearrangement uses TRBV6-4 and TRBJ2-1; D remains ambiguous. Germline values: CDR1 MRHNA, CDR2 SNTAGT. The CDR3 extends over 13 amino acids. Trimming took off 4 bases at V and 5 bases at J, with 9 bases between the two ends. The CDR3 DNA follows: TGTGCCAGCAGTGCCTCCTACGACAATGAGCAGTTCTTC. It encodes CASSASYDNEQFF.

This clonotype was counted between two and nine times. The chain has TRBV4-1 and TRBJ2-2; TRBD2 might be the D (5 bases). CDR3 length: 14 amino acids. V lost 4 bases and J lost 7, with 13 bases in between. Germline CDR1 and CDR2: MGHRA and YSYEKL. DNA for the CDR3: TGCGCCAGCAGCCCACGCTCGGGAAGCGGGGAGCTGTTTTTT. It codes for CASSPRSGSGELFF.

The chain uses TRBV20-1 and TRBJ2-3; the D gene could be TRBD1 or TRBD2 (5 bases each). In germline, CDR1 is DFQATT, CDR2 SNEGSKA (reference sequence). The CDR3 has 12 residues. V lost 6 bases and J 2 bases, leaving 9 bases between the germline ends. The CDR3 region is CSAGTNTDTQYF. For the CDR3, the DNA is TGCAGTGCCGGGACCAACACAGATACGCAGTATTTT.

This sequence joins TRBV3-1 and TRBJ1-6; 10 positions agree with TRBD1. Losses at the gene ends were 3 bases for V and 10 bases for J; bases not matched to a gene: 3. This CDR3 is 14 amino acids long. Germline V gives CDR1 LGHDT, CDR2 YNNKEL (reference sequence). Here the CDR3 reads CASSQDRGKSPLHF. DNA of the CDR3: TGTGCCAGCAGCCAGGACAGGGGGAAATCACCCCTCCACTTT.

The V call is TRBV28, the J call TRBJ2-2, with D perhaps TRBD1 (6 bases). Germline V CDR1 and CDR2: MDHEN, SYDVKM. The CDR3 sequence is 16 residues long. The germline V and J ends were trimmed by 5 bases and 2 bases, with 15 bases remaining between them. CDR3 sequence (DNA): TGTGCCAGCAGTCAAAGGACAGTAATTAACACCGGGGAGCTGTTTTTT. Protein sequence: CASSQRTVINTGELFF.

This clonotype has only a few counts. The genes are TRBV12-3 or TRBV12-4 and TRBJ2-3; D perhaps matches TRBD2 (5 bases). The CDR3 length is 15 residues. V was shortened by 2 bases and J by 5 bases, with 14 bases between the two germline ends. CDR3 DNA: TGTGCCAGCAGTTTAACAACCGGTGCGGGAGATACGCAGTATTTT. Protein product: CASSLTTGAGDTQYF.

A remark on this clonotype: This likely comes from a read error, as the CDR3 has no conserved phenylalanine or tryptophan at its end. The limits of the CDR3 on the DNA are not certain, so only TCRdb's listed CDR3 is given. This sequence joins TRBV27 and TRBJ2-5; the D segment call TRBD2 is taken from the table without a DNA check. Germline CDR1 MNHEY, CDR2 SMNVEV (reference sequence). Inclusive of both ends, the CDR3 amounts to 12 amino acids. CDR3 region: CASNSSGAPPLR.

CDR3 sequence (DNA): TGTGCCAGCAGCCGCGCTTTGACATGGGCGGACGAGCAGTACTTC. Protein product: CASSRALTWADEQYF. V gene TRBV3-1 combines with J gene TRBJ2-7; no reliable D call. The V gene's germline CDR1 is LGHDT and CDR2 YNNKEL (reference sequence). V was trimmed by 4 bases and J by 5 bases, leaving 18 bases between them. The CDR3 contains 15 residues.

J is TRBJ2-7 and V is TRBV29-1, with 9 bases fitting TRBD2. Per germline, CDR1 SQVTM and CDR2 ANQGSEA. Trimming removed 5 bases from V and 4 bases from J; junction bases left unmatched: 18. The CDR3 consists of 17 residues. CDR3 in amino acids: CSVTGSWEREAPYEQYF. The DNA for the CDR3 is TGCAGCGTTACCGGAAGTTGGGAGCGGGAGGCCCCTTACGAGCAGTACTTC.

This chain connects TRBV4-2 to TRBJ1-1; D gene unclear. The germline CDR1 and CDR2 sequences are LGHNA and YNFKEQ. The CDR3 has 13 amino acids. Trimming shortened V by 2 bases and J by 4 bases, and 8 bases separated the two germline ends. DNA for the CDR3: TGTGCCAGCAGCCAAAGCCCAACCACTGAAGCTTTCTTT. Protein sequence: CASSQSPTTEAFF.

V gene TRBV10-3 combines with J gene TRBJ2-2; D call uncertain. V was clipped by 6 bases and J by 0 bases, with 5 bases between them. The CDR3 spans 13 residues. Germline-derived CDR1 and CDR2 are ENHRY and SYGVKD. The CDR3 is CAISISNTGELFF. In DNA form, the CDR3 reads TGTGCCATCAGCATTTCGAACACCGGGGAGCTGTTTTTT.

V is TRBV20-1 and J is TRBJ2-7; D perhaps matches TRBD2 (6 bases). Germline CDR1 DFQATT, CDR2 SNEGSKA (reference sequence). The CDR3 is 14 residues long. V lost 2 bases, J lost 6 bases, and 17 bases lay in between. The DNA of the CDR3 is TGCAGTGCTAGATACGGGAGTATAGGACCCGAGCAGTACTTC. It specifies CSARYGSIGPEQYF.

The chain couples TRBV15 to TRBJ1-1, with 7 bases fitting TRBD1. V gave up 4 bases and J gave up 3 bases; unmatched junction bases: 11. The CDR3 loop spans 16 amino acids. Germline CDR1 is LNHNV and CDR2 is YYDKDF (reference sequence). CDR3 region: CATSKSPGGWDTEAFF. CDR3 DNA sequence: TGTGCCACCAGCAAGAGCCCAGGGGGATGGGACACTGAAGCTTTCTTT.

This chain links TRBV5-6 with TRBJ2-6; D call uncertain. V lost 1 base to trimming and J lost 0 bases, with 8 bases between them. The CDR3 length is 16 residues. The germline V gene has CDR1 SGHDT and CDR2 YYEEEE. This chain's CDR3 is CASSLLTSSGANVLTF. The CDR3, as DNA: TGTGCCAGCAGCTTGCTAACCAGCTCTGGGGCCAACGTCCTGACTTTC.

Here the CDR3 reads CSARSVDSPLHF. The CDR3 DNA sequence: TGCAGTGCTAGAAGCGTCGACTCACCCCTCCACTTT. The chain has TRBV20-1 and TRBJ1-6, with D uncertain. Germline CDR1 DFQATT, CDR2 SNEGSKA (reference sequence). V was shortened by 2 bases and J by 10 bases, with 9 bases between the two germline ends. The CDR3 has 12 residues.

The chain carries TRBV10-3 and TRBJ2-7; 11 bases align to TRBD1. Germline V lookup: CDR1 ENHRY, CDR2 SYGVKD. The CDR3 has 16 amino acids. The junction had 7 bases not matched to a gene; V was cut back by 0 bases and J by 6 bases. CDR3 DNA sequence: TGTGCCATCAGTGAGTCGATCGGACAGGGGGCGAGCGAGCAGTACTTC. It translates to CAISESIGQGASEQYF.

This clonotype was seen many times. This chain links TRBV4-3 with TRBJ2-3, with 10 positions matching TRBD1. This CDR3 spans 16 amino acids. Trimming at V came to 4 bases and at J to 4 bases, leaving 8 bases not matched to a gene. Germline-derived CDR1 and CDR2 are LGHNA and YSLEER. Here the CDR3 reads CASSPYQDRGADTQYF. The CDR3 nucleotides are TGCGCCAGCAGCCCATACCAGGACAGGGGGGCAGATACGCAGTATTTT.

The chain carries TRBV30 and TRBJ2-7; D not certain. The CDR3 extends over 16 amino acids. The germline gives CDR1 GTSNPN, CDR2 SVGIG (reference sequence). V lost 5 bases to trimming and J lost 0 bases, with 20 bases between them. CDR3 protein: CAWSPTWGVSSYEQYF. Written as DNA, the CDR3 is TGTGCCTGGTCCCCGACGTGGGGTGTGAGCTCCTACGAGCAGTACTTC. Using reference TRBV30 and TRBJ2-7 for the parts outside the CDR3, the full variable domain is SQTIHQWPATLVQPVGSPLSLECTVEGTSNPNLYWYRQAAGRGLQLLFYSVGIGQISSEVPQNLSASRPQDRQFILSSKKLLLSDSGFYLCAWSPTWGVSSYEQYFGPGTRLTVT.

The chain couples TRBV6-2 or TRBV6-3 to TRBJ2-1, with 7 positions matching TRBD2. There are 15 residues in the CDR3. V dropped 6 bases and J dropped 4; count of bases not matched to a gene: 9. Germline V gene data show CDR1 as MNHEY and CDR2 as SVGEGT. The CDR3 DNA is TGTGCCAGCAGACCCCTCAAGCGGGGATACAATGAGCAGTTCTTC. Its protein product is CASRPLKRGYNEQFF.

The V call is TRBV11-1, the J call TRBJ2-7; TRBD2 matches at 8 bases. V lost 8 bases, J lost 2 bases, and 23 bases stayed unmatched. The CDR3 runs 19 residues. Germline lookup yields CDR1 SGHAT and CDR2 FQDESV (reference sequence). CDR3 bases: TGTGCCAGCCCCCCGGTGGGGGTAGCGGGACAAGTTATTACCTACGAGCAGTACTTC. It translates to CASPPVGVAGQVITYEQYF.

The CDR3 reads CASSWDRGPYEQYF. DNA for the CDR3: TGTGCCAGCAGCTGGGACAGGGGGCCGTACGAGCAGTACTTC. V gene TRBV7-2 combines with J gene TRBJ2-7, with 12 nucleotides matching TRBD1. Germline assignment: CDR1 SGHTA and CDR2 FQGNSA. The CDR3 runs to 14 residues. J was trimmed by 4 bases and V by 4 bases; bases with no gene match: 2. Looking up the rest from reference TRBV7-2 and TRBJ2-7 gives the full variable domain: GAGVSQSPSNKVTEKGKDVELRCDPISGHTALYWYRQSLGQGLEFLIYFQGNSAPDKSGLPSDRFSAERTGGSVSTLTIQRTQQEDSAVYLCASSWDRGPYEQYFGPGTRLTVT.

This clonotype was observed a handful of times. V and J are TRBV12-3 or TRBV12-4 and TRBJ2-7, with D tentatively TRBD1 (5 bases). V was shortened by 3 bases and J by 2 bases, with 11 bases between the two germline ends. The CDR3 has 14 residues. CDR3 bases: TGTGCCAGCAGTTTTATTTCAGGGACCTACGAGCAGTACTTC. Translation: CASSFISGTYEQYF.

J is TRBJ2-4 and V is TRBV6-2 or TRBV6-3; possibly TRBD1 or TRBD2 for D (5 bases each). The V end lost 5 bases, the J end lost 0 bases, and 17 bases lay between the germline ends. The CDR3 is 17 amino acids. Per germline, CDR1 MNHEY and CDR2 SVGEGT. Here the CDR3 DNA reads TGTGCCAGCAGTGGGACCGGATTCCAACTAGCCAAAAACATTCAGTACTTC. This codes for CASSGTGFQLAKNIQYF.

This clonotype was recorded at least ten times. For the CDR3, the DNA is TGTGCCAGCAGCACGCGGGGCAGTTCCTACGAGCAGTACTTC. This encodes CASSTRGSSYEQYF. The chain is built from TRBV7-2 and TRBJ2-7; D possibly corresponds to TRBD2 (6 bases). This CDR3 contains 14 residues. Per germline, CDR1 SGHTA and CDR2 FQGNSA. Trimming took 5 bases from V and 1 from J, leaving 12 bases between them.

The chain has TRBV29-1 and TRBJ2-3; D call uncertain. This CDR3 is built from 12 residues. The ends were cut back, 7 bases at V and 0 bases at J, with 8 bases in the middle. The V gene's germline CDR1 is SQVTM and CDR2 ANQGSEA. The CDR3 loop reads CSGGPSTDTQYF. CDR3 DNA sequence: TGCAGCGGCGGCCCAAGCACAGATACGCAGTATTTT.